One and the same sample provided the 17 T cell receptor beta chains below, sequenced in a study of OX40 agonist ivuxolimab in advanced cancers. Assay: immunoSEQ multiplex PCR; the TCRdb copy retains only in-frame clones and omits some. The sample yields tens of thousands of clones, 75% to 95% seen once. The sequencing here drew on CD4+ or CD8+ T cells sorted from blood, taken in a trial of the OX40 agonist ivuxolimab. These receptors were obtained from an adult with an advanced solid tumor such as melanoma, head and neck, liver or kidney cancer.

This chain links TRBV5-1 with TRBJ1-1; tentative D call: TRBD1 (5 bases). Germline-derived CDR1 and CDR2 are SGHRS and YFSETQ. V lost 4 bases, J lost 0 bases, and 19 bases lay in between. CDR3 length: 17 residues. CDR3 amino acids: CASSPRTLGVMNTEAFF. As DNA, the CDR3 is TGCGCCAGCAGCCCAAGGACATTGGGGGTTATGAACACTGAAGCTTTCTTT.

The chain combines TRBV5-6 with TRBJ2-7; D call uncertain. Between the trimmed V and J ends, which lost 6 bases and 3 bases, there was a span of 7 bases. Germline CDR1 and CDR2: SGHDT and YYEEEE. This CDR3 contains 11 residues. The CDR3 DNA reads as TGTGCCAGCACCAACTTCTACGAGCAGTACTTC. Amino acid sequence: CASTNFYEQYF.

The chain has TRBV19 and TRBJ1-1, with 7 bases lining up with TRBD1. Trimming cost V 7 bases and J 7 bases; bases outside gene matches: 12. This CDR3 comprises 14 residues. CDR1 LNHDA and CDR2 SQIVND come from the germline V gene (reference sequence). Here the CDR3 reads CASTPDRVEGEAFF. DNA of the CDR3: TGTGCCAGTACCCCCGACAGGGTCGAAGGTGAAGCTTTCTTT.

The genes are TRBV7-6 and TRBJ2-1; the D gene is possibly TRBD1 (5 bases). Germline lookup yields CDR1 SGHVS and CDR2 FNYEAQ. With 1 base removed from V and 10 bases from J, the gap between germline ends came to 11 bases. The CDR3 has 13 amino acids. This CDR3 is CASSLESGWEQFF. CDR3 bases: TGTGCCAGCAGCTTAGAGTCAGGGTGGGAGCAGTTCTTC.

The chain combines TRBV6-5 with TRBJ2-1, with D perhaps being TRBD1 or TRBD2 (5 bases each). Per germline, CDR1 MNHEY and CDR2 SVGAGI. V dropped 9 bases and J dropped 0 bases, with 9 bases sitting between them. The CDR3 covers 13 residues. The CDR3 sequence: CASKGSSYNEQFF. As DNA, the CDR3 is TGTGCCAGTAAGGGGAGCTCCTACAATGAGCAGTTCTTC.

V gene TRBV28 combines with J gene TRBJ1-5; maybe TRBD1 (5 bases). The V end was cut by 7 bases, the J end by 2 bases, with 15 bases between. The CDR3 is 15 amino acids. Germline V CDR1 and CDR2: MDHEN, SYDVKM. CDR3 bases: TGTGCCAGCATCCAGTGGGGACTCGGCAATCAGCCCCAGCATTTT. This gives the protein CASIQWGLGNQPQHF.

The rearrangement links TRBV13 to TRBJ1-2, with 11 bases identical to TRBD1. V lost 5 bases to trimming and J lost 7 bases; unmatched junction nucleotides: 18. This CDR3 has 18 residues. CDR1 is PRHDT and CDR2 is FYEKMQ in the germline V gene (reference sequence). The CDR3 DNA follows: TGTGCCAGCAGCGAAGACCCGGGACAGGGGGGAAATTTGGGTGGCTACACCTTC. Its translation is CASSEDPGQGGNLGGYTF.

The chain recombines TRBV5-1 with TRBJ1-1; D unresolved. The CDR3 has 14 amino acids. The V gene lost 4 bases and the J gene lost 0 bases, with 10 bases spanning the gap. The germline V gene encodes CDR1 SGHRS and CDR2 YFSETQ. The CDR3 nucleotides are TGCGCCAGCAGCGTTGACATAATGAACACTGAAGCTTTCTTT. Its protein is CASSVDIMNTEAFF.

This rearrangement joins TRBV6-1 to TRBJ1-1, with no clear D. The CDR3 is made up of 15 amino acids. V lost 1 base to trimming and J lost 0 bases, with 9 bases between them. Germline V gives CDR1 MNHNS, CDR2 SASEGT. The CDR3 nucleotides read TGTGCCAGCAGTGAAGTGACAATGATGAACACTGAAGCTTTCTTT. This sequence encodes CASSEVTMMNTEAFF.

In regard to this clone: The junction and the germline gene differ at one end; a read error may be behind it. The chain carries TRBV29-1 and TRBJ1-2, with D uncertain. The germline CDR1 and CDR2 sequences are SQVTM and ANQGSEA. The CDR3 length is 14 residues. CDR3 bases: TGCAGCGTTCAAGACTGGCCAGAACTGGATGGCTACACCTTC. Translating gives CSVQDWPELDGYTF.

This sequence joins TRBV29-1 and TRBJ2-7; 13 bases are a match to TRBD2. Germline V gene data show CDR1 as SQVTM and CDR2 as ANQGSEA. The V gene end was trimmed by 3 bases and the J gene end by 2 bases; junction bases not matched to a gene: 1. This CDR3 is 14 amino acids long. The DNA for the CDR3 is TGCAGCGTTGATGGGACTAGCGGGACCTACGAGCAGTACTTC. It yields the protein CSVDGTSGTYEQYF.

The J gene is TRBJ2-2, the V gene TRBV27; D gene unclear. CDR1 is MNHEY and CDR2 is SMNVEV in the germline V gene (reference sequence). With 5 bases removed from V and 3 bases from J, the gap between germline ends came to 16 bases. The CDR3 spans 16 residues. The chain's CDR3 is CASSPIPRVDTGELFF. The CDR3 DNA sequence: TGTGCCAGCAGTCCTATCCCTCGGGTAGACACCGGGGAGCTGTTTTTT.

The chain links TRBV28 to TRBJ2-5, with D perhaps matching TRBD1 or TRBD2 (5 bases each). V lost 4 bases and J 2 bases, leaving 11 bases between the germline ends. In germline, CDR1 is MDHEN, CDR2 SYDVKM. The CDR3 covers 14 residues. The DNA of the CDR3 is TGTGCCAGCAGTTGGGACGTGGTACAAGAGACCCAGTACTTC. It specifies CASSWDVVQETQYF.

This rearrangement joins TRBV4-3 to TRBJ1-1; D possibly corresponds to TRBD1 (5 bases). Germline V CDR1 and CDR2: LGHNA, YSLEER. The V gene lost 3 bases and the J gene lost 1 base, with 15 bases spanning the gap. The CDR3 is 16 residues long. CDR3 DNA sequence: TGCGCCAGCAGCCAGACGGTTGGGGCGTCGAACACTGAAGCTTTCTTT. Protein product: CASSQTVGASNTEAFF.

This chain joins TRBV5-5 and TRBJ1-5; no clear D gene. V was cut by 4 bases and J by 0 bases, with 11 bases left in between. The CDR3 runs to 15 residues. The germline V gene encodes CDR1 SGHKS and CDR2 YYEKEE (reference sequence). The chain's CDR3 is CASSPGGYSNQPQHF. Here the CDR3 DNA reads TGTGCCAGCAGCCCAGGCGGCTATAGCAATCAGCCCCAGCATTTT.

CDR3 nucleotides: TGCAGCGGGACAGGGGGGAACACTGAAGCTTTCTTT. Translating gives CSGTGGNTEAFF. The chain is built from TRBV29-1 and TRBJ1-1; 10 positions agree with TRBD1. The ends lost 7 bases at V and 1 base at J; junction bases unmatched: 0. CDR1 is SQVTM and CDR2 is ANQGSEA in the germline V gene. The CDR3 has 12 amino acids. Looking up the rest from reference TRBV29-1 and TRBJ1-1 gives the full variable domain: SAVISQKPSRDICQRGTSLTIQCQVDSQVTMMFWYRQQPGQSLTLIATANQGSEATYESGFVIDKFPISRPNLTFSTLTVSNMSPEDSSIYLCSGTGGNTEAFFGQGTRLTVV.

This clone was seen only a few times. The CDR3 region is CASSLSSYNSPLHF. Here the CDR3 DNA reads TGTGCCAGCAGCTTGAGCTCCTATAATTCACCCCTCCACTTT. V gene TRBV5-6 combines with J gene TRBJ1-6; unclear D gene. Trimming took off 1 base at V and 0 bases at J, with 2 bases between the two ends. Germline V gives CDR1 SGHDT, CDR2 YYEEEE. This CDR3 is 14 amino acids long. The whole variable domain, remainder taken from reference TRBV5-6 and TRBJ1-6, is DAGVTQSPTHLIKTRGQQVTLRCSPKSGHDTVSWYQQALGQGPQFIFQYYEEEERQRGNFPDRFSGHQFPNYSSELNVNALLLGDSALYLCASSLSSYNSPLHFGNGTRLTVT.